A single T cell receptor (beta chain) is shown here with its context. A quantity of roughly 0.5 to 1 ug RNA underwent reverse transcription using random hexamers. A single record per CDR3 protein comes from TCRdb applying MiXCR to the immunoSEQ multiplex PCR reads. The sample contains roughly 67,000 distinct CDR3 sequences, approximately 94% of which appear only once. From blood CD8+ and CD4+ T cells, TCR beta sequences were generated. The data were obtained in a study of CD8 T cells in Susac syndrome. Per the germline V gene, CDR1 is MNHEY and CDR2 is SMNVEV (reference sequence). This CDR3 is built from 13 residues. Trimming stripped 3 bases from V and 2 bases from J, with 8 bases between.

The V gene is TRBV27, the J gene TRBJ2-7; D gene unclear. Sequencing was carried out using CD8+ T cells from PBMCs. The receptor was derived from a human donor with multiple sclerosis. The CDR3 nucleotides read TGTGCCAGCAGTTTGCAAAGGGCCTACGAGCAGTACTTC. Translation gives CASSLQRAYEQYF.